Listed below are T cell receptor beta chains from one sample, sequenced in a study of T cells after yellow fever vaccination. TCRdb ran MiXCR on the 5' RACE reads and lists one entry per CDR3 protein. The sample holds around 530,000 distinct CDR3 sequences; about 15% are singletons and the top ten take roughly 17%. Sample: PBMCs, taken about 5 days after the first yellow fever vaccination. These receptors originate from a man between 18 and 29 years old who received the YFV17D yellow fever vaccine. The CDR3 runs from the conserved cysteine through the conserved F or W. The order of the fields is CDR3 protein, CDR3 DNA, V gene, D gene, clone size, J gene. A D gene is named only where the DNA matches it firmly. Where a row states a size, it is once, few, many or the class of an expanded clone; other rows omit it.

CDR3aa: CASSQDTDRLQGTYEQYF
CDR3nt: TGTGCCAGCAGCCAAGACACAGACCGCCTACAGGGCACCTACGAGCAGTACTTC
v_gene: TRBV3-1
d_gene: .
abundance: few
j_gene: TRBJ2-7

CDR3aa: CAIRGGDGTGELFF
CDR3nt: TGTGCCATTAGAGGGGGGGACGGCACCGGGGAGCTGTTTTTT
v_gene: TRBV10-3
d_gene: .
abundance: few
j_gene: TRBJ2-2

CDR3aa: CAAGVWPYF
CDR3nt: TGTGCCGCCGGGGTTTGGCCCTACTTC
v_gene: TRBV7-2
d_gene: .
abundance: few
j_gene: TRBJ2-5

CDR3aa: CASSWAGRPDTQYF
CDR3nt: TGTGCCAGCAGCTGGGCGGGGAGACCAGATACGCAGTATTTT
v_gene: TRBV5-4
d_gene: .
abundance: few
j_gene: TRBJ2-3

CDR3aa: CASSQGRRGRWDYGYTF
CDR3nt: TGTGCCAGCAGCCAAGGGCGTAGGGGGCGGTGGGACTATGGCTACACCTTC
v_gene: TRBV3-1
d_gene: TRBD1
abundance: .
j_gene: TRBJ1-2

CDR3aa: CASSERGPQHF
CDR3nt: TGTGCCAGCAGTGAAAGGGGTCCCCAGCATTTT
v_gene: TRBV6-1
d_gene: .
abundance: .
j_gene: TRBJ1-5

CDR3aa: CAWSVILDRQFF
CDR3nt: TGTGCCTGGAGTGTCATCCTGGACCGGCAGTTCTTC
v_gene: TRBV30
d_gene: .
abundance: few
j_gene: TRBJ2-1

CDR3aa: CAGQGRNTGELFF
CDR3nt: TGTGCCGGACAGGGGCGAAACACCGGGGAGCTGTTTTTT
v_gene: TRBV6-2/TRBV6-3
d_gene: TRBD1
abundance: .
j_gene: TRBJ2-2

CDR3aa: CASSLVAGADTQYF
CDR3nt: TGTGCCAGCAGCTTGGTGGCGGGGGCAGATACGCAGTATTTT
v_gene: TRBV5-5
d_gene: TRBD2
abundance: many
j_gene: TRBJ2-3

CDR3aa: CASSFGTPTTNEKLFF
CDR3nt: TGTGCCAGCAGCTTCGGGACACCCACAACTAATGAAAAACTGTTTTTT
v_gene: TRBV5-4
d_gene: .
abundance: few
j_gene: TRBJ1-4

CDR3aa: CSASRLDSYYEQYF
CDR3nt: TGCAGTGCTAGTAGGTTGGACAGTTACTACGAGCAGTACTTC
v_gene: TRBV20-1
d_gene: .
abundance: few
j_gene: TRBJ2-7

CDR3aa: CASSSQIAKNIQYF
CDR3nt: TGTGCCAGCAGCTCCCAAATAGCCAAAAACATTCAGTACTTC
v_gene: TRBV7-2
d_gene: .
abundance: few
j_gene: TRBJ2-4

CDR3aa: CASSLWLNTGELFF
CDR3nt: TGCGCCAGCAGCTTGTGGCTGAACACCGGGGAGCTGTTTTTT
v_gene: TRBV5-1
d_gene: .
abundance: .
j_gene: TRBJ2-2

CDR3aa: CASRPSGGAFGETQYF
CDR3nt: TGTGCCAGCAGACCTAGCGGGGGGGCTTTTGGGGAGACCCAGTACTTC
v_gene: TRBV12-3/TRBV12-4
d_gene: TRBD2
abundance: few
j_gene: TRBJ2-5

CDR3aa: CASSYSRGGQETQYF
CDR3nt: TGTGCCAGCAGTTACTCGAGGGGGGGCCAAGAGACCCAGTACTTC
v_gene: TRBV6-5
d_gene: .
abundance: few
j_gene: TRBJ2-5

CDR3aa: CASSHFRDRGLEQYF
CDR3nt: TGTGCCAGCAGCCACTTCCGGGACAGGGGCCTCGAGCAGTACTTC
v_gene: TRBV7-9
d_gene: TRBD1
abundance: few
j_gene: TRBJ2-7

CDR3aa: CASSRQGTGEAFF
CDR3nt: TGTGCCAGCAGCCGACAGGGTACTGGTGAAGCTTTCTTT
v_gene: TRBV3-1
d_gene: TRBD1
abundance: .
j_gene: TRBJ1-1

CDR3aa: CASSLYRASSTDTQYF
CDR3nt: TGCGCCAGCAGCCTCTACCGGGCCTCTAGCACAGATACGCAGTATTTT
v_gene: TRBV5-1
d_gene: .
abundance: .
j_gene: TRBJ2-3

CDR3aa: CASSYGTANQPQHF
CDR3nt: TGTGCCAGCAGTTATGGGACAGCAAATCAGCCCCAGCATTTT
v_gene: TRBV6-5
d_gene: TRBD1
abundance: .
j_gene: TRBJ1-5

CDR3aa: CASSFITGGAEAFF
CDR3nt: TGTGCCAGCAGCTTTATAACAGGTGGGGCTGAAGCTTTCTTT
v_gene: TRBV5-5
d_gene: .
abundance: few
j_gene: TRBJ1-1

CDR3aa: CASSGAEKLFF
CDR3nt: TGTGCCAGCAGCGGCGCCGAAAAACTGTTTTTT
v_gene: TRBV7-9
d_gene: .
abundance: many
j_gene: TRBJ1-4

CDR3aa: CASSMGQGLANTEAFF
CDR3nt: TGTGCCAGTAGTATGGGACAGGGGTTAGCGAACACTGAAGCTTTCTTT
v_gene: TRBV19
d_gene: TRBD1
abundance: few
j_gene: TRBJ1-1

CDR3aa: CASSFSGNLVETQYF
CDR3nt: TGCGCCAGCAGCTTCTCAGGGAACCTCGTAGAGACGCAGTATTTT
v_gene: TRBV5-1
d_gene: .
abundance: .
j_gene: TRBJ2-3

CDR3aa: CASSRGAGGSYEQYF
CDR3nt: TGTGCCAGCAGCCGGGGGGCGGGGGGCTCCTACGAGCAGTACTTC
v_gene: TRBV4-2
d_gene: TRBD2
abundance: few
j_gene: TRBJ2-7

CDR3aa: CASSLGTGSSTDTQYF
CDR3nt: TGTGCCAGCAGTTTAGGTACAGGCTCTAGCACAGATACGCAGTATTTT
v_gene: TRBV12-3/TRBV12-4
d_gene: .
abundance: many
j_gene: TRBJ2-3

CDR3aa: CASSTTHGTVGETQYF
CDR3nt: TGTGCCAGCAGTACGACCCACGGGACAGTAGGCGAGACCCAGTACTTC
v_gene: TRBV28
d_gene: TRBD1
abundance: few
j_gene: TRBJ2-5

CDR3aa: CSAAHRMGLALNEQFF
CDR3nt: TGCAGTGCCGCCCATAGAATGGGACTAGCGTTAAATGAGCAGTTCTTC
v_gene: TRBV20-1
d_gene: TRBD2
abundance: few
j_gene: TRBJ2-1

CDR3aa: CSAPRTDTQYF
CDR3nt: TGCAGTGCCCCCCGGACAGATACGCAGTATTTT
v_gene: TRBV20-1
d_gene: .
abundance: once
j_gene: TRBJ2-3

CDR3aa: CASSKGNTIYF
CDR3nt: TGTGCCAGCAGCAAAGGGAACACCATATATTTT
v_gene: TRBV21-1
d_gene: .
abundance: few
j_gene: TRBJ1-3

CDR3aa: CASLSTGNSPLHF
CDR3nt: TGTGCCAGCCTTTCCACCGGTAATTCACCCCTCCACTTT
v_gene: TRBV7-2
d_gene: .
abundance: .
j_gene: TRBJ1-6

CDR3aa: CASSPLAGGLYIQYF
CDR3nt: TGTGCCAGCAGCCCGCTAGCGGGGGGGCTTTACATTCAGTACTTC
v_gene: TRBV6-2/TRBV6-3
d_gene: TRBD2
abundance: .
j_gene: TRBJ2-4

CDR3aa: CASSQPRTGKGEQFF
CDR3nt: TGCGCCAGCAGCCAACCCAGGACAGGGAAAGGTGAGCAGTTCTTC
v_gene: TRBV4-1
d_gene: TRBD1
abundance: .
j_gene: TRBJ2-1

CDR3aa: CASSRGEETQYF
CDR3nt: TGTGCCAGCAGTCGGGGGGAAGAGACCCAGTACTTC
v_gene: TRBV6-2/TRBV6-3
d_gene: TRBD2
abundance: many
j_gene: TRBJ2-5

CDR3aa: CASSLEAEAFF
CDR3nt: TGTGCCAGCAGCTTAGAGGCTGAAGCTTTCTTT
v_gene: TRBV5-6
d_gene: .
abundance: many
j_gene: TRBJ1-1

CDR3aa: CASSSPISGTDPYEQYF
CDR3nt: TGCGCCAGCAGCTCTCCAATTTCCGGGACGGACCCTTACGAGCAGTACTTC
v_gene: TRBV5-1
d_gene: .
abundance: .
j_gene: TRBJ2-7

CDR3aa: CAWSGPGQGAYEQYF
CDR3nt: TGTGCCTGGAGTGGGCCGGGACAGGGGGCTTACGAGCAGTACTTC
v_gene: TRBV30
d_gene: TRBD1
abundance: .
j_gene: TRBJ2-7

CDR3aa: CSASSALGEFEAFF
CDR3nt: TGCAGTGCTAGTTCGGCCCTCGGGGAGTTTGAAGCTTTCTTT
v_gene: TRBV20-1
d_gene: .
abundance: few
j_gene: TRBJ1-1

CDR3aa: CASSYRVDQPQHF
CDR3nt: TGTGCCAGCAGCTACAGGGTAGATCAGCCCCAGCATTTT
v_gene: TRBV6-5
d_gene: .
abundance: .
j_gene: TRBJ1-5

CDR3aa: CASSFQGQGSPLHF
CDR3nt: TGTGCCAGCAGTTTCCAGGGGCAGGGATCACCCCTCCACTTT
v_gene: TRBV27
d_gene: .
abundance: .
j_gene: TRBJ1-6

CDR3aa: CASSNYGYTF
CDR3nt: TGTGCCAGCAGCAACTATGGCTACACCTTC
v_gene: TRBV7-9
d_gene: .
abundance: many
j_gene: TRBJ1-2

CDR3aa: CASSVVGGAYGYTF
CDR3nt: TGTGCCAGCAGTGTCGTGGGGGGGGCCTATGGCTACACCTTC
v_gene: TRBV2
d_gene: .
abundance: .
j_gene: TRBJ1-2